These 31 T cell receptor beta chains were sequenced from one sample in a study of CD8 T cells in Susac syndrome. RNA totalling about 0.45 to 1 ug underwent reverse transcription with random hexamers. TCRdb called the immunoSEQ multiplex PCR reads again in MiXCR, with one record for every CDR3 protein. The table lists under 350,000 distinct CDR3 sequences, 92% of them singletons. The sample taken for sequencing was CD4+ T cells from PBMCs. The source of these receptors is a human donor with multiple sclerosis.

The rearrangement uses TRBV30 and TRBJ1-2; 11 bases map to TRBD1. After removal of 0 bases from V and 6 bases from J, the junction contained 6 bases not matched to a gene. Germline V lookup: CDR1 GTSNPN, CDR2 SVGIG (reference sequence). The CDR3 runs 15 residues. The CDR3 is CAWSVLWDRGNGYTF. In DNA, the CDR3 is TGTGCCTGGAGTGTACTCTGGGACAGGGGGAATGGCTACACCTTC.

V and J are TRBV15 and TRBJ1-2; D not certain. The CDR3 totals 12 residues. The ends were cut back, 3 bases at V and 4 bases at J, with 6 bases in the middle. Germline V gene sequence: CDR1 LNHNV, CDR2 YYDKDF (reference sequence). This CDR3 is CATSSRGYGYTF. The CDR3 region has the DNA TGTGCCACCAGCAGTCGAGGCTATGGCTACACCTTC.

The CDR3, as DNA: TGTGCCAGCAGCCAAGGGACTAGCGACACCGGGGAGCTGTTTTTT. This gives the protein CASSQGTSDTGELFF. The rearrangement links TRBV4-2 to TRBJ2-2; TRBD2 agrees at 9 bases. The CDR3 has 15 amino acids. The J segment lost 3 bases and the V segment lost 1 base, leaving 0 bases of the junction unmatched. CDR1 is LGHNA, CDR2 YNFKEQ, per germline.

The chain employs TRBV10-3 and TRBJ2-7; tentatively, D is TRBD1 (6 bases). Per the germline V gene, CDR1 is ENHRY and CDR2 is SYGVKD. The CDR3 sequence is 15 residues long. Trimming left V 0 bases short and J 2 bases short, with 11 bases between. CDR3 in DNA: TGTGCCATCAGTGAGTCAGGACAGTCGGCCTACGAGCAGTACTTC. This sequence encodes CAISESGQSAYEQYF.

This chain links TRBV7-9 with TRBJ1-1, with D maybe TRBD1 (5 bases). Germline V gives CDR1 SEHNR, CDR2 FQNEAQ (reference sequence). The V end lost 7 bases, the J end lost 3 bases, and 15 bases lay between the germline ends. The CDR3 is 14 residues long. The CDR3 sequence: CASNPRQGYTEAFF. CDR3 in DNA: TGTGCCAGCAACCCCCGGCAGGGATACACTGAAGCTTTCTTT. Full variable domain (outside the CDR3, taken from reference TRBV7-9 and TRBJ1-1): DTGVSQNPRHKITKRGQNVTFRCDPISEHNRLYWYRQTLGQGPEFLTYFQNEAQLEKSRLLSDRFSAERPKGSFSTLEIQRTEQGDSAMYLCASNPRQGYTEAFFGQGTRLTVV.

Concerning this clonotype itself: The junction does not match germline at one end; this may be a read error. This CDR3 is CSVEASSYEQHF. The CDR3 DNA is TGCAGCGTTGAAGCCAGCTCCTACGAGCAGCACTTC. This chain joins TRBV29-1 and TRBJ2-7; D is ambiguous. CDR3 length: 12 residues. Germline V gene data show CDR1 as SQVTM and CDR2 as ANQGSEA.

This chain links TRBV24-1 with TRBJ1-2; a possible D gene is TRBD1 (5 bases). Germline loops: CDR1 KGHDR, CDR2 SFDVKD. CDR3 size: 14 residues. Trimming removed 3 bases from V and 6 bases from J, with 13 bases in between. CDR3 sequence reads: CATSDVGTAHGYTF. The CDR3 nucleotides are TGTGCCACCAGTGATGTTGGGACGGCTCATGGCTACACCTTC.

The chain combines TRBV12-3 or TRBV12-4 with TRBJ2-7; TRBD2 might be the D (6 bases). The CDR3 sequence is 14 residues long. Trimming took off 0 bases at V and 0 bases at J, with 6 bases between the two ends. The CDR3, as DNA: TGTGCCAGCAGTTTAGCGACTAGCTCCTACGAGCAGTACTTC. Translation: CASSLATSSYEQYF.

This chain connects TRBV3-1 to TRBJ2-1; 10 nucleotides align to TRBD2. The junction had 11 bases not matched to a gene; V was cut back by 4 bases and J by 5 bases. Looked up from germline, CDR1 is LGHDT and CDR2 is YNNKEL (reference sequence). This CDR3 comprises 17 residues. As DNA, the CDR3 is TGTGCCAGCAGCCCTAGGTGGACTAGCGGACAAGACAATGAGCAGTTCTTC. This translates into CASSPRWTSGQDNEQFF.

The gene calls are TRBV20-1 and TRBJ2-1, with 11 bases that match TRBD2. Per germline, CDR1 DFQATT and CDR2 SNEGSKA (reference sequence). This CDR3 comprises 14 residues. After removal of 6 bases from V and 3 bases from J, the junction contained 4 bases not matched to a gene. CDR3 nucleotides: TGCAGTGCCTTACTAGCGGGAGTCTACAATGAGCAGTTCTTC. Its protein product is CSALLAGVYNEQFF.

The DNA of the CDR3 is TGTGCCAGCAGCCAAGTACTAGGGGCAGGATATGGCTACACCTTC. Its translation: CASSQVLGAGYGYTF. J is TRBJ1-2 and V is TRBV3-1, with D perhaps matching TRBD1 (5 bases). Germline-derived CDR1 and CDR2 are LGHDT and YNNKEL (reference sequence). The CDR3 is 15 amino acids. The germline V and J ends were trimmed by 1 base and 5 bases, with 14 bases remaining between them.

In DNA, the CDR3 is TGTGCCAGCAGCCCTTTTCGGACTAGCCCTATGGGCAATGAGCAGTTCTTC. It specifies CASSPFRTSPMGNEQFF. This chain links TRBV9 with TRBJ2-1; TRBD2 matches 8 bases. Trimming took 4 bases from V and 6 from J; bases not matched to a gene: 15. Germline V gene sequence: CDR1 SGDLS, CDR2 YYNGEE. The CDR3 is 17 residues long.

This clonotype appeared once. The rearrangement links TRBV18 to TRBJ2-3, with D possibly matching TRBD1 (6 bases). The V end was cut by 3 bases, the J end by 5 bases, with 21 bases between. The CDR3 is 17 residues long. Germline loops: CDR1 KGHSH, CDR2 LQKENI. CDR3 protein: CASSPWEGRGMEDTQYF. The DNA for the CDR3 is TGTGCCAGCTCACCGTGGGAAGGCAGGGGCATGGAAGATACGCAGTATTTT.

The gene calls are TRBV7-3 and TRBJ1-1; a possible D gene is TRBD1 (6 bases). CDR3 size: 13 residues. Germline CDR1 and CDR2: SGHTA and FQGTGA. Trimming removed 5 bases at V and 1 base at J, with 8 bases between. CDR3 nucleotide sequence: TGTGCCAGCAGCGAGGGGGAGAACACTGAAGCTTTCTTT. Protein product: CASSEGENTEAFF.

The rearrangement uses TRBV4-2 and TRBJ2-1; possible D gene TRBD1, 6 bases. Germline CDR1 reads LGHNA; CDR2 reads YNFKEQ. Trimming stripped 0 bases from V and 5 bases from J, with 8 bases between. There are 14 residues in the CDR3. The CDR3: CASSQEQGDNEQFF. Written as DNA, the CDR3 is TGTGCCAGCAGCCAAGAACAGGGAGACAATGAGCAGTTCTTC.

This clonotype was recorded once. The rearrangement links TRBV19 to TRBJ2-1, with D possibly TRBD2 on 6 matching bases. Trimming removed 1 base from V and 5 bases from J, with 12 bases in between. The CDR3 totals 15 residues. CDR1 is LNHDA and CDR2 is SQIVND in the germline V gene (reference sequence). The CDR3: CASSIAAGLNNEQFF. The CDR3 DNA reads TGTGCCAGTAGTATAGCAGCGGGCCTAAACAATGAGCAGTTCTTC. Full variable domain (remainder filled in from reference TRBV19 and TRBJ2-1): DGGITQSPKYLFRKEGQNVTLSCEQNLNHDAMYWYRQDPGQGLRLIYYSQIVNDFQKGDIAEGYSVSREKKESFPLTVTSAQKNPTAFYLCASSIAAGLNNEQFFGPGTRLTVL.

The chain has TRBV29-1 and TRBJ2-1; 8 bases are shared with TRBD2. V trimming: 5 bases; J trimming: 6 bases; junction bases outside the gene matches: 9. Germline V gives CDR1 SQVTM, CDR2 ANQGSEA. The CDR3 is made up of 14 amino acids. CDR3 in DNA: TGCAGCGTTTCCCGGGGGGGCCTTGTCAATGAGCAGTTCTTC. Encoded protein: CSVSRGGLVNEQFF.

V is TRBV7-9 and J is TRBJ1-1; D gene ambiguous. This CDR3 is built from 15 residues. In germline, CDR1 is SEHNR, CDR2 FQNEAQ (reference sequence). With 6 bases removed from V and 4 bases from J, the gap between germline ends came to 18 bases. CDR3 region: CASSFPYFGGTEAFF. The CDR3 DNA reads as TGTGCCAGCAGTTTCCCCTATTTTGGAGGCACTGAAGCTTTCTTT.

The rearrangement joins TRBV13 to TRBJ2-5; 11 nucleotides line up with TRBD2. There are 18 residues in the CDR3. V lost 5 bases and J lost 5; bases outside the gene matches: 16. The V gene's germline CDR1 is PRHDT and CDR2 FYEKMQ (reference sequence). The CDR3 nucleotides read TGTGCCAGCAGCCCGGGAGGGTGGGCTAGCGGGGGGTGGGAGACCCAGTACTTC. This encodes CASSPGGWASGGWETQYF.

V and J are TRBV4-1 and TRBJ2-5, with 10 bases identical to TRBD2. CDR1 and CDR2 from the germline V gene are MGHRA and YSYEKL. CDR3 length equals 18 residues. V was pared by 1 base and J by 4 bases, with 12 bases of the junction left unmatched. CDR3 in DNA: TGCGCCAGCAGCCAAGTACTAGCGGGGCTTGTGAGGGGAGAGACCCAGTACTTC. It is translated as CASSQVLAGLVRGETQYF.

CDR3 sequence reads: CASSSASGGLPASYNEQFF. The CDR3 DNA reads TGTGCCAGCAGTTCGGCTAGCGGGGGCTTGCCCGCCTCCTACAATGAGCAGTTCTTC. The rearrangement links TRBV6-2 or TRBV6-3 to TRBJ2-1; 10 positions agree with TRBD2. The ends lost 4 bases at V and 0 bases at J; junction bases unmatched: 12. This CDR3 has 19 residues. Germline loops: CDR1 MNHEY, CDR2 SVGEGT.

V and J are TRBV19 and TRBJ2-5, with a weak D call TRBD2 (5 bases). The CDR3 extends over 13 amino acids. CDR1 is LNHDA and CDR2 is SQIVND in the germline V gene (reference sequence). Trimming pared 5 bases from V and 4 bases from J, leaving 11 bases between. For the CDR3, the DNA is TGTGCCAGTAGTCCCCCCGCGGGAGAGACCCAGTACTTC. Protein: CASSPPAGETQYF.

The CDR3 sequence: CASSLGGLAGGPRGAQYF. In nucleotides, the CDR3 is TGTGCCAGCAGCTTAGGGGGACTAGCGGGAGGGCCTCGTGGCGCGCAGTATTTT. The V call is TRBV7-2, the J call TRBJ2-3, with TRBD2 identical over 16 bases. Germline assignment: CDR1 SGHTA and CDR2 FQGNSA. J was trimmed by 10 bases and V by 1 base; bases with no gene match: 11. The CDR3 is made up of 18 amino acids.

This sequence joins TRBV5-1 and TRBJ2-6; D call uncertain. Trimming removed 0 bases from V and 0 bases from J, with 7 bases in between. The germline gives CDR1 SGHRS, CDR2 YFSETQ. The length of the CDR3 is 16 residues. The CDR3, as DNA: TGCGCCAGCAGCTTGGTACCCGACTCTGGGGCCAACGTCCTGACTTTC. This codes for CASSLVPDSGANVLTF. The variable domain in full, with the rest retrieved from reference TRBV5-1 and TRBJ2-6, is KAGVTQTPRYLIKTRGQQVTLSCSPISGHRSVSWYQQTPGQGLQFLFEYFSETQRNKGNFPGRFSGRQFSNSRSEMNVSTLELGDSALYLCASSLVPDSGANVLTFGAGSRLTVL.

Worth noting for this clonotype: The germline gene is not matched at one end of the junction; a read error may be the cause. The chain uses TRBV12-3 or TRBV12-4 and TRBJ2-2, with D perhaps matching TRBD1 or TRBD2 (6 bases each). There are 13 residues in the CDR3. CDR3 region: CASSFRLVGGLFF. DNA of the CDR3: TGTGCCAGCAGTTTCCGACTAGTAGGGGGGCTGTTTTTT.

The chain recombines TRBV7-3 with TRBJ2-1; 14 bases match TRBD2. CDR1 and CDR2 (germline): SGHTA, FQGTGA. The CDR3 is 14 amino acids. V lost 6 bases to trimming and J lost 12 bases; unmatched junction nucleotides: 7. This CDR3 reads CASSTGLAGGRQFF. The CDR3 DNA follows: TGTGCCAGCAGTACAGGACTAGCGGGGGGCAGGCAGTTCTTC. The full variable domain, completed using reference TRBV7-3 and TRBJ2-1, is GAGVSQTPSNKVTEKGKYVELRCDPISGHTALYWYRQSLGQGPEFLIYFQGTGAADDSGLPNDRFFAVRPEGSVSTLKIQRTERGDSAVYLCASSTGLAGGRQFFGPGTRLTVL.

J is TRBJ2-7 and V is TRBV12-3 or TRBV12-4; D remains unclear. Between the trimmed V and J ends, which lost 3 bases and 3 bases, there was a span of 9 bases. CDR3 length: 13 residues. CDR3 sequence (DNA): TGTGCCAGCAGTTTTAGGGTCCGCTACGAGCAGTACTTC. Encoded protein: CASSFRVRYEQYF.

This rearrangement joins TRBV11-3 to TRBJ2-5; D is possibly TRBD2 (6 bases). This CDR3 region has 16 residues. The V end was cut by 1 base, the J end by 5 bases, with 17 bases between. In germline, CDR1 is SGHNT, CDR2 YENEEA. The CDR3 region is CASSLGLEGRMETQYF. DNA for the CDR3: TGTGCCAGCAGCTTAGGACTAGAAGGCAGGATGGAGACCCAGTACTTC.

The V gene is TRBV20-1, the J gene TRBJ2-2; the D gene is possibly TRBD1 (5 bases). Germline V gene sequence: CDR1 DFQATT, CDR2 SNEGSKA (reference sequence). The CDR3 is made up of 17 amino acids. V lost 1 base and J 7 bases, leaving 22 bases between the germline ends. CDR3 sequence reads: CSARVWGQGGSNGELFF. The DNA for the CDR3 is TGCAGTGCTAGAGTTTGGGGCCAGGGCGGCTCCAACGGGGAGCTGTTTTTT.

This clonotype came up once. J is TRBJ2-1 and V is TRBV7-6, with a possible D match to TRBD1 (6 bases). The V end lost 5 bases, the J end lost 11 bases, and 16 bases lay between the germline ends. Per germline, CDR1 SGHVS and CDR2 FNYEAQ. CDR3 length equals 13 residues. CDR3 in DNA: TGTGCCAGCAGCACTCTCGACACAGGGAAGCAGTTCTTC. The encoded protein is CASSTLDTGKQFF.

The chain joins TRBV20-1 to TRBJ1-2, with 7 bases aligning to TRBD1. Germline assignment: CDR1 DFQATT and CDR2 SNEGSKA (reference sequence). Germline trimming cut 3 bases from V and 8 bases from J; bases unmatched to any gene: 12. The CDR3 consists of 14 residues. CDR3 nucleotides: TGCAGTGCTAGCCGACAGGGAGGCGACGGGGGCTACACCTTC. Translated: CSASRQGGDGGYTF.